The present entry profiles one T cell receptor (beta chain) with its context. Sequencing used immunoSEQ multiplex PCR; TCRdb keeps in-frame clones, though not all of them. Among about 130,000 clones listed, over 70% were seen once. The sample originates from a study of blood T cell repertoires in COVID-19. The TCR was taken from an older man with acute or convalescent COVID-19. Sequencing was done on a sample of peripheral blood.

This chain's CDR3 is CASSPWTGERADTQYF. In nucleotides, the CDR3 is TGTGCCAGTAGTCCTTGGACAGGGGAGAGGGCAGATACGCAGTATTTT. The chain uses TRBV19 and TRBJ2-3, with 9 bases lining up with TRBD1. The CDR3 runs to 16 residues. V dropped 5 bases and J dropped 4; count of bases not matched to a gene: 10. Germline V lookup: CDR1 LNHDA, CDR2 SQIVND (reference sequence).